These 26 T cell receptor beta chains share one sample of origin, sequenced in a study of cytomegalovirus exposure and HLA in healthy donors. Repertoires were generated with immunoSEQ multiplex PCR, while TCRdb's copy carries only in-frame clones and drops some. The sample includes around 99,000 clones, around nine tenths seen only once; the top ten take more than 2%. Sequencing input: PBMCs. The receptors were gathered from a woman between 18 and 30 years old in good health and CMV-seronegative.

This sequence joins TRBV28 and TRBJ1-2; D remains ambiguous. Trimming cost V 2 bases and J 10 bases, with 11 bases left between them. CDR1 MDHEN and CDR2 SYDVKM come from the germline V gene. The CDR3 length is 12 residues. In DNA form, the CDR3 reads TGTGCCAGCAGTTTACCCCTCGGGTCCTACACCTTC. Protein sequence: CASSLPLGSYTF.

V gene TRBV29-1 combines with J gene TRBJ2-7; D call uncertain. The CDR3 consists of 15 residues. With 2 bases removed from V and 0 bases from J, the gap between germline ends came to 14 bases. CDR1 and CDR2 from the germline V gene are SQVTM and ANQGSEA. This CDR3 reads CSVESGQKSSYEQYF. As DNA, the CDR3 is TGCAGCGTTGAATCGGGTCAGAAAAGCTCCTACGAGCAGTACTTC.

This chain joins TRBV12-5 and TRBJ2-4; 7 bases match TRBD2. The ends lost 6 bases at V and 12 bases at J; junction bases unmatched: 14. Germline CDR1 reads LGHNT; CDR2 reads FRNRAP. The CDR3 extends over 14 amino acids. The CDR3 nucleotides are TGTGCTAGTGGCTTTAACCCGGGGAGGGGACGTCAGTACTTC. Translation gives CASGFNPGRGRQYF. The whole variable domain, remainder taken from reference TRBV12-5 and TRBJ2-4, is DARVTQTPRHKVTEMGQEVTMRCQPILGHNTVFWYRQTMMQGLELLAYFRNRAPLDDSGMPKDRFSAEMPDATLATLKIQPSEPRDSAVYFCASGFNPGRGRQYFGAGTRLSVL.

The V and J genes are TRBV9 and TRBJ2-7, with D tentatively TRBD2 (5 bases). Germline V lookup: CDR1 SGDLS, CDR2 YYNGEE. Trimming stripped 3 bases from V and 1 base from J, with 14 bases between. The CDR3 is made up of 15 amino acids. This CDR3 reads CASSGKEAESYEQYF. The CDR3 DNA sequence: TGTGCCAGCAGCGGAAAAGAAGCGGAATCCTACGAGCAGTACTTC. Combining the CDR3 with reference TRBV9 and TRBJ2-7 gives the whole variable domain DSGVTQTPKHLITATGQRVTLRCSPRSGDLSVYWYQQSLDQGLQFLIQYYNGEERAKGNILERFSAQQFPDLHSELNLSSLELGDSALYFCASSGKEAESYEQYFGPGTRLTVT.

This chain links TRBV5-1 with TRBJ1-1; weak D call: TRBD1 (6 bases). The CDR3 loop spans 14 amino acids. V was clipped by 1 base and J by 3 bases, with 10 bases between them. Germline-derived CDR1 and CDR2 are SGHRS and YFSETQ. In DNA, the CDR3 is TGCGCCAGCAGCTTGAACAGGGCTGACACTGAAGCTTTCTTT. Its translation: CASSLNRADTEAFF.

The chain is built from TRBV2 and TRBJ1-5, with D perhaps matching TRBD1 (5 bases). Trimming stripped 5 bases from V and 5 bases from J, with 13 bases between. The germline gives CDR1 SNHLY, CDR2 FYNNEI. The CDR3 covers 14 residues. The CDR3 here is CASSQAGRDQPQHF. DNA for the CDR3: TGTGCCAGCAGTCAGGCAGGGAGGGATCAGCCCCAGCATTTT. The whole variable domain, filled in from reference TRBV2 and TRBJ1-5, reads EPEVTQTPSHQVTQMGQEVILRCVPISNHLYFYWYRQILGQKVEFLVSFYNNEISEKSEIFDDQFSVERPDGSNFTLKIRSTKLEDSAMYFCASSQAGRDQPQHFGDGTRLSIL.

This clone is a singleton in its sample. This chain links TRBV2 with TRBJ2-5, with TRBD1 identical over 10 bases. The V and J ends lost 3 bases and 4 bases, in that order; junction bases with no gene match: 5. CDR1 and CDR2 from the germline V gene are SNHLY and FYNNEI. This CDR3 is built from 15 residues. CDR3 in amino acids: CASSDARTGGETQYF. The CDR3 DNA reads TGTGCCAGCAGTGATGCGAGGACAGGGGGAGAGACCCAGTACTTC.

J is TRBJ2-7 and V is TRBV28; perhaps TRBD2 as D (6 bases). V lost 3 bases and J lost 0, with 6 bases in between. CDR1 and CDR2 (germline): MDHEN, SYDVKM. This CDR3 has 13 amino acids. The DNA of the CDR3 is TGTGCCAGCAGTTTCGGGGGCTCCTACGAGCAGTACTTC. This codes for CASSFGGSYEQYF.

The J gene is TRBJ1-1, the V gene TRBV6-5; TRBD1 might be the D (5 bases). The germline V gene encodes CDR1 MNHEY and CDR2 SVGAGI. V lost 6 bases to trimming and J lost 1 base, with 12 bases between them. The CDR3 sequence is 14 residues long. CDR3 in DNA: TGTGCCAGCAGCAGTTCCGGGGGGAACACTGAAGCTTTCTTT. Residues: CASSSSGGNTEAFF.

J is TRBJ2-7 and V is TRBV7-8; D is possibly TRBD1 (6 bases). V was shortened by 1 base and J by 12 bases, with 10 bases between the two germline ends. The CDR3 consists of 11 residues. Germline V gene data show CDR1 as SGHVS and CDR2 as FQNEAQ. CDR3 DNA sequence: TGTGCCAGCAGCTTAGGACAGGATCGGTACTTC. The encoded protein is CASSLGQDRYF.

The chain recombines TRBV4-2 with TRBJ1-6; 7 nucleotides align to TRBD1. The germline V gene has CDR1 LGHNA and CDR2 YNFKEQ. The CDR3 is 14 residues long. V was pared by 0 bases and J by 7 bases, with 0 bases of the junction left unmatched. CDR3 sequence reads: CASSQDRGNSPLHF. The CDR3 DNA reads TGTGCCAGCAGCCAAGACAGGGGGAATTCACCCCTCCACTTT.

The chain employs TRBV18 and TRBJ2-2, with unresolved D. The germline V gene has CDR1 KGHSH and CDR2 LQKENI. This CDR3 is built from 15 residues. Deletions cut 2 bases from V and 7 bases from J, with 14 bases between. The CDR3 DNA reads as TGTGCCAGCTCACCAGGTCCCAAGTCGGGCGGGGAGCTGTTTTTT. Amino acid sequence: CASSPGPKSGGELFF.

V and J are TRBV27 and TRBJ2-5; D unclear. Germline V gives CDR1 MNHEY, CDR2 SMNVEV (reference sequence). Trimming shortened V by 0 bases and J by 7 bases, and 9 bases separated the two germline ends. The CDR3 sequence is 13 residues long. The CDR3 is CASSLSPFGTQYF. The CDR3 bases are TGTGCCAGCAGTTTATCCCCATTCGGGACCCAGTACTTC.

The chain recombines TRBV6-6 with TRBJ1-2; D gene ambiguous. This CDR3 is 12 amino acids long. The germline V gene has CDR1 MNHNY and CDR2 SVGAGI (reference sequence). Trimming shortened V by 2 bases and J by 7 bases, and 8 bases separated the two germline ends. The CDR3, as DNA: TGTGCCAGCAGTTACGCTGGGAGTGGCTACACCTTC. The encoded protein is CASSYAGSGYTF.

The rearrangement joins TRBV7-8 to TRBJ1-4; 11 positions match TRBD1. CDR1 and CDR2 (germline): SGHVS, FQNEAQ. The ends lost 5 bases at V and 5 bases at J; junction bases unmatched: 1. The CDR3 covers 14 residues. The CDR3 region is CASSRDRGNEKLFF. The DNA for the CDR3 is TGTGCCAGCAGCCGGGACAGGGGGAATGAAAAACTGTTTTTT.

The chain combines TRBV6-5 with TRBJ2-5, with TRBD1 matching 11 bases. Trimming took 2 bases from V and 5 from J; bases not matched to a gene: 7. The CDR3 extends over 16 amino acids. The germline gives CDR1 MNHEY, CDR2 SVGAGI. The CDR3: CASSYSGTGGGETQYF. The CDR3 nucleotides are TGTGCCAGCAGTTACAGTGGGACAGGGGGTGGGGAGACCCAGTACTTC.

The chain recombines TRBV7-2 with TRBJ1-1; D is unresolved. The CDR3 runs 13 residues. The germline CDR1 and CDR2 sequences are SGHTA and FQGNSA. V gave up 0 bases and J gave up 5 bases, with 7 bases separating them. In nucleotides, the CDR3 is TGTGCCAGCAGCTTAGCGCGAGGGACTGAAGCTTTCTTT. Translating gives CASSLARGTEAFF.

In DNA form, the CDR3 reads TGTGCCAGCAGCCTATCAGGACAGGGGGTCGGGCAGTACTTC. It is translated as CASSLSGQGVGQYF. V and J are TRBV5-6 and TRBJ2-7; 10 bases fit TRBD1. Germline V gene data show CDR1 as SGHDT and CDR2 as YYEEEE. Trimming cost V 4 bases and J 9 bases; bases outside gene matches: 10. The CDR3 consists of 14 residues.

The chain is built from TRBV6-5 and TRBJ2-7; D perhaps matches TRBD2 (5 bases). Per the germline V gene, CDR1 is MNHEY and CDR2 is SVGAGI. V lost 5 bases to trimming and J lost 1 base, with 12 bases between them. The CDR3 contains 14 residues. The CDR3 DNA reads as TGTGCCAGCAGTATGGACTCCCCATCCTACGAGCAGTACTTC. Its protein product is CASSMDSPSYEQYF.

J is TRBJ2-1 and V is TRBV4-2; 9 bases agree with TRBD1. The V segment lost 3 bases and the J segment 2 bases; nucleotides outside the gene matches: 2. CDR3 length equals 15 residues. Germline CDR1 LGHNA, CDR2 YNFKEQ. This CDR3 reads CASSHWTGAYNEQFF. CDR3 DNA sequence: TGTGCCAGCAGCCATTGGACAGGGGCCTACAATGAGCAGTTCTTC.

The chain employs TRBV5-4 and TRBJ2-5; the match to TRBD2 covers 11 bases. The CDR3 runs to 17 residues. Germline-derived CDR1 and CDR2 are SGHNT and YYREEE (reference sequence). The ends lost 3 bases at V and 3 bases at J; junction bases unmatched: 10. The CDR3 DNA reads TGTGCCAGCAGCTCCGCTAGCGGGGGGCGACAAAAAGAGACCCAGTACTTC. It yields the protein CASSSASGGRQKETQYF.

This chain links TRBV27 with TRBJ1-2, with a possible D match to TRBD1 (6 bases). CDR3 length equals 14 residues. The ends were cut back, 5 bases at V and 8 bases at J, with 18 bases in the middle. Looked up from germline, CDR1 is MNHEY and CDR2 is SMNVEV (reference sequence). CDR3 protein: CASSPAGGLIGYTF. The CDR3 nucleotides read TGTGCCAGCAGTCCGGCGGGGGGGCTGATAGGCTACACCTTC.

J is TRBJ1-5 and V is TRBV6-6; D might be TRBD1 (6 bases). This CDR3 is 13 amino acids long. V was cut by 5 bases and J by 7 bases, with 12 bases left in between. Germline V gene sequence: CDR1 MNHNY, CDR2 SVGAGI (reference sequence). The CDR3 DNA reads as TGTGCCAGCAGTACACAGGGCGGGCAGCCCCAGCATTTT. Amino acid sequence: CASSTQGGQPQHF.

The genes are TRBV18 and TRBJ2-7; D gene ambiguous. The V gene's germline CDR1 is KGHSH and CDR2 LQKENI. V gave up 1 base and J gave up 3 bases, with 7 bases separating them. This CDR3 comprises 13 residues. CDR3 bases: TGTGCCAGCTCACCACGGGCAGGCTACGAGCAGTACTTC. Its translation: CASSPRAGYEQYF.

This clone was found a few times. V gene TRBV7-2 combines with J gene TRBJ1-3; unclear D gene. Germline CDR1 SGHTA, CDR2 FQGNSA. Trimming removed 4 bases from V and 1 base from J, with 11 bases in between. CDR3 size: 15 residues. In nucleotides, the CDR3 is TGTGCCAGCAGCTCCCCGACACTTTCTGGAAACACCATATATTTT. It yields the protein CASSSPTLSGNTIYF. The whole variable domain, remainder taken from reference TRBV7-2 and TRBJ1-3, is GAGVSQSPSNKVTEKGKDVELRCDPISGHTALYWYRQSLGQGLEFLIYFQGNSAPDKSGLPSDRFSAERTGGSVSTLTIQRTQQEDSAVYLCASSSPTLSGNTIYFGEGSWLTVV.

V gene TRBV11-2 combines with J gene TRBJ1-3; unclear D gene. This CDR3 is built from 16 residues. Looked up from germline, CDR1 is SGHAT and CDR2 is FQNNGV. Trimming shortened V by 1 base and J by 0 bases, and 10 bases separated the two germline ends. The CDR3 nucleotides are TGTGCCAGCAGCTTAGGAACAGCTCTCTCTGGAAACACCATATATTTT. The encoded protein is CASSLGTALSGNTIYF.